This T cell receptor (beta chain) derives from a study of response to subunit inactivated influenza vaccine. This clonotype was detected ten times or more. Germline CDR1 reads ENHRY; CDR2 reads SYGVKD. The CDR3 length is 15 residues. Losses at the gene ends were 2 bases for V and 3 bases for J; bases not matched to a gene: 4. TCRdb itself ran the RT-PCR reads through MiXCR, one entry per CDR3 protein. Of 500,000 to 600,000 distinct CDR3 sequences listed, roughly 10% were seen once; the top ten hold about 10%. The source material was PBMCs from blood, sampled on the day of vaccination. The source of this sequence is a man in his forties or fifties who received an inactivated influenza vaccine. The V call is TRBV10-3, the J call TRBJ1-1, with 9 nucleotides matching TRBD1. Here the CDR3 DNA reads TGTGCCATCAGTGAGGTGACAGGGGGATACACTGAAGCTTTCTTT. Residues: CAISEVTGGYTEAFF.